The present entry profiles one TCR beta chain with its context. Its antigen is currently unknown. At one of its ends the junction is not consistent with the germline gene, which may arise from a read error. These data come from a study of tumor and adjacent non-tumor tissue in lung cancer. As for the study in general: Histology: about a dozen adenocarcinoma, a couple of squamous cell carcinoma, 1 small cell lung cancer. Samples averaged around 3.9 million productive TCRbeta reads each.

The study, taken as a whole, reports: TCR diversity was significantly greater in tumor than normal lung tissue. In normal lung, the top 100 clones were significantly more dominant than in tumor.

RNA was extracted from bulk tissue without any cell sorting. Per germline, CDR1 MNHNS and CDR2 SASEGT. The CDR3 is 12 amino acids. TCRbeta libraries were built with three rounds of nested PCR, modified from ARM-PCR. TCRdb re-called the multiplex PCR reads through MiXCR, storing one row per CDR3 protein. Of under 150,000 distinct CDR3 sequences listed, around two thirds are singletons. This chain connects TRBV6-1 to TRBJ2-5; possible D gene TRBD1, 6 bases. The sample comprised lung tumor tissue. The TCR comes from a man in his fifties or sixties with small cell lung cancer. CDR3 nucleotides: TGTACCAGCAGACAGGCGAGGGAGACCCAGTACTTC. This encodes CTSRQARETQYF.